This TCR beta chain was observed in a study of blood T cell repertoires in COVID-19. The table came from immunoSEQ multiplex PCR; TCRdb's copy has only in-frame clones and leaves some out. The sample has around 200,000 clones; roughly 89% are singletons. This CDR3 has 15 amino acids. The J segment lost 5 bases and the V segment lost 2 bases, leaving 6 bases of the junction unmatched. Germline assignment: CDR1 SGDLS and CDR2 YYNGEE. The source of this sequence is a middle-aged woman with acute COVID-19. V gene TRBV9 combines with J gene TRBJ2-1; TRBD1 matches at 8 bases. Sequencing was performed on PBMCs or T cells enriched from blood (not recorded which). The CDR3 sequence: CASSVSGQANNEQFF. CDR3 bases: TGTGCCAGCAGCGTTTCGGGACAGGCAAACAATGAGCAGTTCTTC.